This T cell receptor (beta chain) was sequenced during a study of a mutant IDH1 vaccine in newly diagnosed glioma. The wider study: Vaccines were first given 4-6 weeks after radiotherapy alone, or with temozolomide cycles. Whole-study findings and limits: Vaccination elicited immune responses in 80% to 95% of patients.

Time point reported: week 35, safety follow-up. A single vaccine dose contained 300 ug of mutant IDH1 20-mer peptide, and topical imiquimod was used with it. Repertoires were generated with immunoSEQ multiplex PCR, while TCRdb's copy carries only in-frame clones and drops some. The table records tens of thousands of clones, about 79% of them present only once. In the case of this clone: Its cognate antigen is unknown.

This CDR3 comprises 16 residues. Trimming at V came to 3 bases and at J to 5 bases, leaving 10 bases not matched to a gene. Germline V lookup: CDR1 LNHNV, CDR2 YYDKDF (reference sequence). This chain joins TRBV15 and TRBJ2-5; 9 bases agree with TRBD1. The source was PBMCs, collected from a glioma patient whose treatment included an IDH1 peptide vaccine. The sequence was collected from a man in his forties with glioma. CDR3 nucleotide sequence: TGTGCCACCAGCAGCCTACAACAGGGGGCAGGGGAGACCCAGTACTTC. Amino acid sequence: CATSSLQQGAGETQYF.